This entry is about one TCR beta chain. This entry belongs to a study of blood T cell repertoires in COVID-19. The repertoire was sequenced with immunoSEQ multiplex PCR; TCRdb's copy has only in-frame clones and lacks some. The data contain 35,000 to 50,000 clones, about 86% of them seen just once; the ten biggest clones take up approximately 60%. J gave up 8 bases and V 3 bases, and 5 bases lay outside the gene matches. CDR1 is MNHEY and CDR2 is SMNVEV in the germline V gene (reference sequence). The length of the CDR3 is 15 residues. Sequencing was carried out using peripheral blood. The rearrangement joins TRBV27 to TRBJ2-1, with TRBD2 matching 12 bases. The receptor was isolated from a man aged 70-80 years with acute or convalescent COVID-19. The CDR3 reads CASSFLSSGGDEQFF. The CDR3 DNA reads as TGTGCCAGCAGTTTTCTTTCTAGCGGGGGGGATGAGCAGTTCTTC.